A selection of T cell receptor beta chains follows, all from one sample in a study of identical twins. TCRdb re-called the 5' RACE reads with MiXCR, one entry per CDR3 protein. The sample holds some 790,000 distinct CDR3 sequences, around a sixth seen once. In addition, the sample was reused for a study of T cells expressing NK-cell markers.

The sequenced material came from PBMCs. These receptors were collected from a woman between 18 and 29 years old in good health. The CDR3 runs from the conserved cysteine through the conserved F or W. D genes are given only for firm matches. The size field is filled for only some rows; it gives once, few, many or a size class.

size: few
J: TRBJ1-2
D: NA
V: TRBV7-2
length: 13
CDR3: CASSLGTLYGYTF
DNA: TGTGCCAGCAGCTTGGGGACGCTGTATGGCTACACCTTC

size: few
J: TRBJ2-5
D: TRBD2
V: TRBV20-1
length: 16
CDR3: CSARGPWTSGQETQYF
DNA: TGCAGTGCTAGAGGCCCTTGGACTAGCGGTCAAGAGACCCAGTACTTC

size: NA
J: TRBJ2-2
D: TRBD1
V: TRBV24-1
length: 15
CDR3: CATSKGQGSTGELFF
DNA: TGTGCCACCAGCAAGGGACAGGGATCAACCGGGGAGCTGTTTTTT

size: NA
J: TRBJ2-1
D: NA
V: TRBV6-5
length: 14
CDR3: CASSYSGLGGEQFF
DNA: TGTGCCAGCAGTTACTCGGGCCTGGGGGGTGAGCAGTTCTTC

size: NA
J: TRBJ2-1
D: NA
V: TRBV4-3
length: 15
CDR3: CASSPDTSSYNEQFF
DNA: TGCGCCAGCAGCCCAGATACGAGCTCCTACAATGAGCAGTTCTTC

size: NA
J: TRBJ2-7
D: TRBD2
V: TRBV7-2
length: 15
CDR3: CASSSVSGRAREQYF
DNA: TGTGCCAGCAGCTCCGTTAGCGGGAGGGCACGGGAGCAGTACTTC

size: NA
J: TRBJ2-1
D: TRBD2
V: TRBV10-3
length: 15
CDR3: CAISESTGGSYEQFF
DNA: TGTGCCATCAGTGAGTCTACGGGAGGATCGTATGAGCAGTTCTTC

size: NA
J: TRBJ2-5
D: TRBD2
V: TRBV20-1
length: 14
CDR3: CSAPPAGGEETQYF
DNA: TGCAGTGCCCCCCCCGCGGGAGGGGAAGAGACCCAGTACTTC

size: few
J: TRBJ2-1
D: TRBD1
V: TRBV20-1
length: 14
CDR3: CSAQKTGRRNEQFF
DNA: TGCAGTGCCCAGAAGACAGGGCGACGGAATGAGCAGTTCTTC

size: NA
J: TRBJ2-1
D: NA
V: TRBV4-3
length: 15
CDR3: CASSRLTSSYNEQFF
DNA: TGCGCCAGCAGCCGCCTGACAAGCTCCTACAATGAGCAGTTCTTC

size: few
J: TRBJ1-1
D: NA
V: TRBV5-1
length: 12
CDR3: CASGGDGTEAFF
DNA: TGCGCCAGCGGCGGGGATGGGACTGAAGCTTTCTTT

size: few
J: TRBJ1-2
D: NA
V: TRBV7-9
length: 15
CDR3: CASSLGWTANYGYTF
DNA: TGTGCCAGCAGCTTGGGTTGGACTGCTAACTATGGCTACACCTTC

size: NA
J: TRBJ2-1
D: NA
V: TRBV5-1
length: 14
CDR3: CASSPGQILGEQFF
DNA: TGCGCCAGCAGCCCTGGACAGATTCTGGGTGAGCAGTTCTTC

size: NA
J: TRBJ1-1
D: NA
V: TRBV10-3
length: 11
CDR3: CAIRAGGEAFF
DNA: TGTGCCATCAGGGCCGGGGGTGAAGCTTTCTTT

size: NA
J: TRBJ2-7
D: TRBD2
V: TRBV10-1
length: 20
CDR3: CASSELFSGLAGVSSYEQYF
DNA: TGCGCCAGCAGTGAGTTGTTTAGCGGACTAGCGGGAGTGTCCTCCTACGAGCAGTACTTC

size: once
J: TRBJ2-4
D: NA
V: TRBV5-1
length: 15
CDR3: CASNPLPGQVNIQYF
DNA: TGCGCCAGCAACCCCCTACCGGGACAAGTAAACATTCAGTACTTC

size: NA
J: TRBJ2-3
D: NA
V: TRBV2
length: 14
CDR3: CASSAGAKTDTQYF
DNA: TGTGCCAGCAGTGCGGGAGCTAAGACAGATACGCAGTATTTT

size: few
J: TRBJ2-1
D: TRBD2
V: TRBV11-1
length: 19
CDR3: CASSPPPGLAGASYNEQFF
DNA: TGTGCCAGCAGTCCTCCCCCCGGACTAGCGGGGGCATCCTACAATGAGCAGTTCTTC

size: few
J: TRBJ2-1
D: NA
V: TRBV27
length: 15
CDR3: CASGQDSFSYNEQFF
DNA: TGTGCCAGCGGCCAGGACTCGTTCTCCTACAATGAGCAGTTCTTC

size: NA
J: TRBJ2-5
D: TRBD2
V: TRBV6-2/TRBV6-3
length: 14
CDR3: CASGSRTSTETQYF
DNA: TGTGCCAGCGGGTCCAGGACTAGCACAGAGACCCAGTACTTC

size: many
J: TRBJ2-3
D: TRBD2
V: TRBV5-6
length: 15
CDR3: CASSFLAGGRDTQYF
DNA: TGTGCCAGCAGCTTCCTAGCGGGGGGGAGAGATACGCAGTATTTT

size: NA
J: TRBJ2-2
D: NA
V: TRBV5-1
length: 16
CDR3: CASRKGGASQTGELFF
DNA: TGCGCCAGCAGGAAAGGGGGTGCCTCTCAGACCGGGGAGCTGTTTTTT